This passage covers 8 T cell receptor beta chains from one sample sequenced in a study of cytomegalovirus exposure and HLA in healthy donors. Both 60 Vbeta primers and 13 Jbeta primers went into the PCR. TCRdb's table, derived via immunoSEQ multiplex PCR, lists solely in-frame clones and lacks some. The table lists 250,000 to 300,000 clones, 84% of them singletons. Sequenced input: PBMCs. Source of these receptors: a woman between 35 and 50 years old in good health and CMV-seropositive.

This clone was observed a single time. The chain joins TRBV4-3 to TRBJ2-7; 7 positions agree with TRBD1. Germline V CDR1 and CDR2: LGHNA, YSLEER. V gave up 3 bases and J gave up 3 bases; unmatched junction bases: 8. The length of the CDR3 is 15 residues. The CDR3 loop reads CASSQDRTQYYEQYF. DNA of the CDR3: TGCGCCAGCAGCCAGGACAGGACTCAGTACTACGAGCAGTACTTC.

This chain links TRBV19 with TRBJ2-5; tentative D call: TRBD2 (6 bases). V shed 3 bases and J shed 2 bases, with 7 bases lying between them. Germline V gene data show CDR1 as LNHDA and CDR2 as SQIVND (reference sequence). CDR3 size: 13 residues. The DNA for the CDR3 is TGTGCCAGTAGTATCCGGGAGCAAGAGACCCAGTACTTC. As protein: CASSIREQETQYF.

This CDR3 reads CASTVLAGAGEQYF. CDR3 nucleotides: TGTGCCAGCACTGTACTAGCGGGAGCTGGCGAGCAGTACTTC. The rearrangement uses TRBV28 and TRBJ2-7, with 11 bases lining up with TRBD2. This CDR3 is 14 amino acids long. Losses at the gene ends were 7 bases for V and 6 bases for J; bases not matched to a gene: 8. Per germline, CDR1 MDHEN and CDR2 SYDVKM.

The chain carries TRBV6-5 and TRBJ2-1; D perhaps matches TRBD1 (5 bases). This CDR3 contains 14 residues. With 0 bases removed from V and 6 bases from J, the gap between germline ends came to 9 bases. Germline V gene data show CDR1 as MNHEY and CDR2 as SVGAGI. CDR3 sequence reads: CASSYSPGINEQFF. The CDR3 region has the DNA TGTGCCAGCAGTTACTCTCCAGGGATCAATGAGCAGTTCTTC.

This clone was detected only a few times. The gene calls are TRBV28 and TRBJ1-3; D is undetermined. With 4 bases removed from V and 6 bases from J, the gap between germline ends came to 7 bases. The CDR3 sequence is 12 residues long. Germline loops: CDR1 MDHEN, CDR2 SYDVKM. CDR3 in DNA: TGTGCCAGCAGTTCCCTCCCAAACACCATATATTTT. Translating it yields CASSSLPNTIYF.

This sequence joins TRBV4-2 and TRBJ2-2; TRBD1 might be the D (6 bases). V lost 1 base and J 7 bases, leaving 13 bases between the germline ends. This CDR3 spans 15 amino acids. Germline V gives CDR1 LGHNA, CDR2 YNFKEQ. CDR3 in DNA: TGTGCCAGCAGCCAAGGGGGGCTGGTAGGCGGGGAGCTGTTTTTT. Amino acid sequence: CASSQGGLVGGELFF.

The chain carries TRBV5-4 and TRBJ2-1; D is undetermined. Trimming shortened V by 4 bases and J by 11 bases, and 13 bases separated the two germline ends. Germline V gives CDR1 SGHNT, CDR2 YYREEE (reference sequence). This CDR3 comprises 12 residues. CDR3 in amino acids: CASSLLSEKQFF. The CDR3 DNA is TGTGCCAGCAGCCTATTGAGTGAAAAGCAGTTCTTC.

V and J are TRBV7-3 and TRBJ2-1; 9 nucleotides agree with TRBD2. Per germline, CDR1 SGHTA and CDR2 FQGTGA. With V trimmed by 4 bases and J by 8 bases, 9 bases remained unmatched. This CDR3 is built from 15 residues. For the CDR3, the DNA is TGTGCCAGCAGCTCGACTAGCGGATCTGGGGATGAGCAGTTCTTC. It yields the protein CASSSTSGSGDEQFF.